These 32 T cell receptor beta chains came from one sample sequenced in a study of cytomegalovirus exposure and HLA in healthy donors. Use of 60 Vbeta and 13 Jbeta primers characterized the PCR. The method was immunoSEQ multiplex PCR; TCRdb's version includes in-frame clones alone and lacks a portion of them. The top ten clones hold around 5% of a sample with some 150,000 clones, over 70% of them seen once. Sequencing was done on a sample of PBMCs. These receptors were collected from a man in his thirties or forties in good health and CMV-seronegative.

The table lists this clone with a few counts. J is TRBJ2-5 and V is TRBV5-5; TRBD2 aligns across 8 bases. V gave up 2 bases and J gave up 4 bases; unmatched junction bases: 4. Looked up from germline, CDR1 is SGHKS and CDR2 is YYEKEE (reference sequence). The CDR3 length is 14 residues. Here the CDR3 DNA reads TGTGCCAGCAGCTTTAGTGCGGGAGGAGAGACCCAGTACTTC. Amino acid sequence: CASSFSAGGETQYF.

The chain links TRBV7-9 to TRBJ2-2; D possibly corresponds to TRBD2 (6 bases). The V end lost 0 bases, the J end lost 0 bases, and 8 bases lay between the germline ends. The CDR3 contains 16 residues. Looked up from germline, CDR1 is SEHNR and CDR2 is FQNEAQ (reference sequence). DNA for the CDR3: TGTGCCAGCAGCTTAGCTGGCGGGGCGAACACCGGGGAGCTGTTTTTT. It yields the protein CASSLAGGANTGELFF.

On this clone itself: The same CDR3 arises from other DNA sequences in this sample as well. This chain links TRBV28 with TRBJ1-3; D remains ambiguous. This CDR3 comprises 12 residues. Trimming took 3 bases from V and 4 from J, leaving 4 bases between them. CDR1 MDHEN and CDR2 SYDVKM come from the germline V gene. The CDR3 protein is CASSFRGNTIYF. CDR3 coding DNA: TGTGCCAGCAGTTTCCGGGGAAACACCATATATTTT.

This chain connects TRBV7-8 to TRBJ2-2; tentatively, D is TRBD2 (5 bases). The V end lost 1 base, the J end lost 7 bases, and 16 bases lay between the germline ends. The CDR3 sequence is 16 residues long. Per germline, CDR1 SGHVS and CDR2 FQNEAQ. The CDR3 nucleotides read TGTGCCAGCAGCTTAGAGCGGAGTTTGGTGGGCGGGGAGCTGTTTTTT. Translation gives CASSLERSLVGGELFF.

CDR3 coding DNA: TGTGCCAGCAGCCACCCGACAGGGAGCACTGAAGCTTTCTTT. Protein: CASSHPTGSTEAFF. This chain uses TRBV4-2 with TRBJ1-1; 7 bases are a match to TRBD1. J lost 4 bases, V lost 3 bases, and 5 bases had no gene match. The CDR3 extends over 14 amino acids. Germline CDR1 is LGHNA and CDR2 is YNFKEQ.

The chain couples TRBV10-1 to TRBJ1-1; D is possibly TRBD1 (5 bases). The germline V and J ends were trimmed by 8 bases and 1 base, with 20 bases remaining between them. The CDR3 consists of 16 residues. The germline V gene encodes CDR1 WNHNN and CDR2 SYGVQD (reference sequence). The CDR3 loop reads CASSQPRDGRNTEAFF. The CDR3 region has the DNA TGCGCCAGCTCTCAACCAAGGGACGGGAGGAACACTGAAGCTTTCTTT.

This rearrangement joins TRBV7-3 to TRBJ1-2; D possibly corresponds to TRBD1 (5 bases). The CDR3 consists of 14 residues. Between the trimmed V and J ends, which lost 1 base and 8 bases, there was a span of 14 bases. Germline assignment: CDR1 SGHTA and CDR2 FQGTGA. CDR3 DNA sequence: TGTGCCAGCAGCTTAAACGGGGGAACAAAAGGCTACACCTTC. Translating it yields CASSLNGGTKGYTF.

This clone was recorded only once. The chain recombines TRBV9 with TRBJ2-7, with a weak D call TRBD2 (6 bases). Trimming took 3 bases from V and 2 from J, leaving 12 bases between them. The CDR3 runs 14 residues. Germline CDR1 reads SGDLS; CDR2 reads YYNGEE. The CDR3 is CASSEAGVAYEQYF. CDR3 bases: TGTGCCAGCAGCGAAGCGGGTGTTGCCTACGAGCAGTACTTC.

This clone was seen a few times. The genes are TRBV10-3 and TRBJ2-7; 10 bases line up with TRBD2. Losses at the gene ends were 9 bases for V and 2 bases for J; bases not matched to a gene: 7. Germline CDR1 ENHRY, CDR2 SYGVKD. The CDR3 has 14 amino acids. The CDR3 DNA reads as TGTGCCATTGCTAGCGGGAGCGGGGCCTACGAGCAGTACTTC. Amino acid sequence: CAIASGSGAYEQYF.

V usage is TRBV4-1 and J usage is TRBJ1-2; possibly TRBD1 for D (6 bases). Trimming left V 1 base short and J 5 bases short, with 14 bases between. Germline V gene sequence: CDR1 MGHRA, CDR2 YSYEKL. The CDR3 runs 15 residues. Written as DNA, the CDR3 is TGCGCCAGCAGCCAAGGCGAGGGGGTGGAATATGGCTACACCTTC. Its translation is CASSQGEGVEYGYTF.

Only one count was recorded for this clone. The CDR3 spells CSAYPGTGGRQPQHF. The CDR3 bases are TGCAGCGCTTACCCCGGGACAGGGGGACGTCAGCCCCAGCATTTT. The rearrangement links TRBV29-1 to TRBJ1-5; TRBD1 matches 11 bases. The CDR3 totals 15 residues. The trim removed 7 bases at V and 6 bases at J, leaving 11 bases unmatched. CDR1 is SQVTM, CDR2 ANQGSEA, per germline.

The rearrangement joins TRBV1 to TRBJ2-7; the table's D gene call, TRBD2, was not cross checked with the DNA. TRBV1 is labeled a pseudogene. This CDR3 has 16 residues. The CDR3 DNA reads TGCACCAGCAGCCAAGATCGGGAGCGCCCTTCCTACGAGCAGTACTTC. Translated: CTSSQDRERPSYEQYF.

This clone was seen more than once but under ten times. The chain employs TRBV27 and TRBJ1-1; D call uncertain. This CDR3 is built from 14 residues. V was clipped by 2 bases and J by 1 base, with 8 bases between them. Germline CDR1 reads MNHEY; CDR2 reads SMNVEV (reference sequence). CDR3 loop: CASSLLGPNTEAFF. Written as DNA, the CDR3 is TGTGCCAGCAGTTTACTTGGGCCGAACACTGAAGCTTTCTTT.

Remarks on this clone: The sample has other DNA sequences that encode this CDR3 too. CDR3 sequence reads: CASSWTGGYEQYF. In DNA form, the CDR3 reads TGTGCCAGCAGCTGGACAGGGGGCTACGAGCAGTACTTC. The chain is built from TRBV28 and TRBJ2-7; 10 nucleotides align to TRBD1. The junction had 2 bases not matched to a gene; V was cut back by 6 bases and J by 3 bases. Germline CDR1 and CDR2: MDHEN and SYDVKM. This CDR3 contains 13 residues.

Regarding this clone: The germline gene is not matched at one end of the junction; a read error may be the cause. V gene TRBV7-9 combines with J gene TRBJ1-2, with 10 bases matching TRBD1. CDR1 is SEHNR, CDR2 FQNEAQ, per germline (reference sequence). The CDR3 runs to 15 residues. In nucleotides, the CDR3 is TGTTCCAGCAGCACAGGGACAGGGGAGGACTATGGCTACACCTTC. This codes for CSSSTGTGEDYGYTF.

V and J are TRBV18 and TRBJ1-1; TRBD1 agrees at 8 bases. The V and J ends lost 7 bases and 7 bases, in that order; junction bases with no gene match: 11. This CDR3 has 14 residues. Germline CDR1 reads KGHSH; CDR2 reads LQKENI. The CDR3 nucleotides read TGTGCCAGCTTATCCAGAGGGACAGGAGATGAAGCTTTCTTT. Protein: CASLSRGTGDEAFF.

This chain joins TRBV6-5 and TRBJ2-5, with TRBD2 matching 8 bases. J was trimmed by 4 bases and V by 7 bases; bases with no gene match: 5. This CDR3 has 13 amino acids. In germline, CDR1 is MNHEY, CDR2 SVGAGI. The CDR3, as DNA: TGTGCCAGCATGGTGGCGGGGGGAGAGACCCAGTACTTC. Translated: CASMVAGGETQYF.

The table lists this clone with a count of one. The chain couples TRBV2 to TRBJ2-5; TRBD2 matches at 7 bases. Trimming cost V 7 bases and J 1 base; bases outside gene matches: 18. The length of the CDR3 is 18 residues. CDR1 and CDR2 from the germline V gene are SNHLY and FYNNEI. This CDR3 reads CASKTVPQLGGFQETQYF. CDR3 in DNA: TGTGCCAGCAAGACGGTCCCACAGCTCGGGGGGTTCCAAGAGACCCAGTACTTC.

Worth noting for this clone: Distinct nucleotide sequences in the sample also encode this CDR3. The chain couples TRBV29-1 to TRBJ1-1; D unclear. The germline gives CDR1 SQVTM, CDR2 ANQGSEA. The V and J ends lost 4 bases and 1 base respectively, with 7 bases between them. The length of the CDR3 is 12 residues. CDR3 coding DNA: TGCAGCGTTGTGGGCGCGAACACTGAAGCTTTCTTT. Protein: CSVVGANTEAFF.

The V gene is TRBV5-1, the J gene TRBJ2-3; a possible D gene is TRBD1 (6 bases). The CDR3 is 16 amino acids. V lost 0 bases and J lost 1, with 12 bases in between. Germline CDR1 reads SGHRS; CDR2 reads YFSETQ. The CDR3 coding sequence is TGCGCCAGCAGCTTGGGTTTACAGGGAGGCACAGATACGCAGTATTTT. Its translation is CASSLGLQGGTDTQYF.

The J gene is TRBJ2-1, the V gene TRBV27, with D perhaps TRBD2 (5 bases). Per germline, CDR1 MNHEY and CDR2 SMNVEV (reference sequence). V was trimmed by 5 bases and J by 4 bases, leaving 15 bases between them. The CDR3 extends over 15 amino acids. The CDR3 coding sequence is TGTGCCAGCAGTCTTACAAGCCGAGGGTACAATGAGCAGTTCTTC. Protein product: CASSLTSRGYNEQFF.

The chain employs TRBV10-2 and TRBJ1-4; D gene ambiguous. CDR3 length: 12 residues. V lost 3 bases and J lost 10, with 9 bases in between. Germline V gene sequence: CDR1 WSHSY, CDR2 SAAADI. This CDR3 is CASSDYVGKLFF. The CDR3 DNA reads TGCGCCAGCAGTGATTATGTCGGAAAACTGTTTTTT.

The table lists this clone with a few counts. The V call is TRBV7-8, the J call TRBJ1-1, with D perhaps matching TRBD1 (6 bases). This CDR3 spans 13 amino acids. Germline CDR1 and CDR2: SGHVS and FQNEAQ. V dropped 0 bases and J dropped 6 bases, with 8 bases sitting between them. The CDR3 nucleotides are TGTGCCAGCAGCTTAGCCAAGGGGGCTGAAGCTTTCTTT. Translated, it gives CASSLAKGAEAFF.

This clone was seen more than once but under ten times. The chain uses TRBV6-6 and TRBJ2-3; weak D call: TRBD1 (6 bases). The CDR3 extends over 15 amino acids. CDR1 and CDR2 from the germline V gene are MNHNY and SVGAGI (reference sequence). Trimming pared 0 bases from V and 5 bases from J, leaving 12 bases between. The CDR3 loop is CASSYSQGRGDTQYF. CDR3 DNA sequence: TGTGCCAGCAGTTACTCGCAGGGCAGGGGAGATACGCAGTATTTT.

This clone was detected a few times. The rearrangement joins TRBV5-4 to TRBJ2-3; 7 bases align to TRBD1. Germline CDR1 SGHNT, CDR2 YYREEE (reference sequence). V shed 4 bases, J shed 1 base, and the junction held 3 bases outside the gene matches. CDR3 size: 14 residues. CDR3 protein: CASSDGQGTDTQYF. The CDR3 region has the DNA TGTGCCAGCAGCGACGGACAGGGCACAGATACGCAGTATTTT.

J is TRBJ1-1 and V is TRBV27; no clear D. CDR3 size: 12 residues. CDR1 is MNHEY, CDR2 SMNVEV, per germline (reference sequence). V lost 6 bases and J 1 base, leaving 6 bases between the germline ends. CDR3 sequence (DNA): TGTGCCAGCAGCCGAGGGAACACTGAAGCTTTCTTT. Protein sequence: CASSRGNTEAFF.

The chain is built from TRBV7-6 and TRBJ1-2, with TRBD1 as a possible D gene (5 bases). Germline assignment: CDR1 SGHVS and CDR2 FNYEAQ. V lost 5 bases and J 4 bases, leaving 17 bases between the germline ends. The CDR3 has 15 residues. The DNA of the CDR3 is TGTGCCAGCAGCCCGGGAGGGGCGGCCTCCTATGGCTACACCTTC. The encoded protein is CASSPGGAASYGYTF. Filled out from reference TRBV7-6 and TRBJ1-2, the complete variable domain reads GAGVSQSPRYKVTKRGQDVALRCDPISGHVSLYWYRQALGQGPEFLTYFNYEAQQDKSGLPNDRFSAERPEGSISTLTIQRTEQRDSAMYRCASSPGGAASYGYTFGSGTRLTVV.

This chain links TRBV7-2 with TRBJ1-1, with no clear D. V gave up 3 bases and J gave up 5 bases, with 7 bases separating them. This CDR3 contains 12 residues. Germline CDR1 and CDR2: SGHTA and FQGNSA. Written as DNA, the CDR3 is TGTGCCAGCAGCTTTGGGCGAACTGAAGCTTTCTTT. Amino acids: CASSFGRTEAFF.

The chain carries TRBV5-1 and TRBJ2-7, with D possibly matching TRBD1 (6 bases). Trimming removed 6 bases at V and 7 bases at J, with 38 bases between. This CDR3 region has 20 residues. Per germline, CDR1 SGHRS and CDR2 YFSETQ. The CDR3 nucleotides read TGCGCCAGCAAAAACGGACAGCCAATCTACACTTTTTACCCTTTGGGTGAGCAGTACTTC. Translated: CASKNGQPIYTFYPLGEQYF.

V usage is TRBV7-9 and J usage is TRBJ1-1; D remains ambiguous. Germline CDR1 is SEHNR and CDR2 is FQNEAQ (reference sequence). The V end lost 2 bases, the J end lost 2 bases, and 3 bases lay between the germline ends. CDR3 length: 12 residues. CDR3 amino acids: CASSLSNTEAFF. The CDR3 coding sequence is TGTGCCAGCAGCTTAAGCAACACTGAAGCTTTCTTT.

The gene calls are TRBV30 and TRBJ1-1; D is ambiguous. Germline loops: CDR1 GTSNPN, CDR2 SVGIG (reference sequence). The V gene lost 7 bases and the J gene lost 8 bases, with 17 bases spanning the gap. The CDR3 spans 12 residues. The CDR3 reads CAYDPGVKEAFF. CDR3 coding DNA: TGTGCCTACGATCCGGGAGTGAAAGAAGCTTTCTTT.

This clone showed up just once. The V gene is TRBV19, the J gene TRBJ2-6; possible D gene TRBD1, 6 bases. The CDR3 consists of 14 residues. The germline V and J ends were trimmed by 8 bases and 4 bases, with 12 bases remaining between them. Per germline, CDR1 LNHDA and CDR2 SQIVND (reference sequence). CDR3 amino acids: CASRLGTGANVLTF. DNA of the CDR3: TGTGCCAGTCGCTTGGGGACAGGGGCCAACGTCCTGACTTTC.